This T cell receptor (beta chain) was retrieved from a study of CD8+ T cells in alopecia areata. RNA extraction was followed by reverse transcription into cDNA, which acted as the sequencing template. Assay used: immunoSEQ multiplex PCR; TCRdb lists only in-frame clones, some missing. In the table there are some 150,000 clones, around 82% of which are singletons. Treatment specified: oral pan-JAK inhibitor, 5-10 mg twice daily. For this clone: The same CDR3 can be traced to other DNA sequences in this sample.

The TCR was taken from a human donor with alopecia areata. The sequencing here drew on CD8+ T cells sorted from blood, taken at week 4, from a patient treated with tofacitinib.

CDR3 in DNA: TGTGCCAGCAGAGGGGGCTACGAGCAGTACTTC. Translating it yields CASRGGYEQYF. The V call is TRBV2, the J call TRBJ2-7; possibly TRBD1 for D (6 bases). Germline V lookup: CDR1 SNHLY, CDR2 FYNNEI. This CDR3 is built from 11 residues. Deletions cut 6 bases from V and 3 bases from J, with 6 bases between.